This T cell receptor (beta chain) was observed in a study of high-grade serous ovarian cancer treatment subgroups. Background on the study: Samples averaged roughly 15,000 reads and 6,900 or so unique TCR beta rearrangements. Findings and caveats of the study: Different patients shared almost no repertoire; same-patient tumors shared 0.11 to 0.79.

Tumor samples were obtained before definitive surgery or chemotherapy. The CDR3 is made up of 12 amino acids. V shed 1 base and J shed 2 bases, with 2 bases lying between them. The germline V gene encodes CDR1 SGHRS and CDR2 YFSETQ. In regard to this clone: As yet, its antigen is unknown.

Profiled with immunoSEQ multiplex PCR; TCRdb holds only in-frame clones, not every one. The sample has some 1,700 clones, roughly 77% seen once. The rearrangement joins TRBV5-1 to TRBJ2-3; D is unresolved. The specimen sequenced was tumor tissue. This sequence was found in a human donor with high-grade serous ovarian cancer. CDR3 coding DNA: TGCGCCAGCAGCTTGAACACAGATACGCAGTATTTT. Its protein is CASSLNTDTQYF.